This passage covers 21 T cell receptor beta chains from one sample sequenced in a study of blood T cells in healthy people across ages. A J-beta primer mix and a sample-barcoded 5' primer were used in a second PCR of about 7 to 11 cycles. TCRdb processed the 5' RACE reads anew with MiXCR; each CDR3 protein has one entry. Found here are 1,100,000 or so distinct CDR3 sequences, less than 50% of them singletons; the top ten hold approximately 20%. The specimen sequenced was blood. All receptors come from a woman aged 55 to 70 in good health.

This chain joins TRBV7-9 and TRBJ1-1; D is perhaps TRBD1 (5 bases). V lost 1 base to trimming and J lost 8 bases, with 11 bases between them. CDR1 is SEHNR and CDR2 is FQNEAQ in the germline V gene (reference sequence). This CDR3 is built from 13 residues. The CDR3 sequence is CASSLVGAGEAFF. In nucleotides, the CDR3 is TGTGCCAGCAGCTTAGTTGGGGCAGGGGAAGCTTTCTTT.

This clonotype came up a few times. V usage is TRBV9 and J usage is TRBJ2-5, with D possibly TRBD1 on 5 matching bases. The length of the CDR3 is 14 residues. The V gene's germline CDR1 is SGDLS and CDR2 YYNGEE. V gave up 3 bases and J gave up 0 bases, with 9 bases separating them. The CDR3 sequence is CASSADSNQETQYF. DNA of the CDR3: TGTGCCAGCAGCGCCGACAGCAACCAAGAGACCCAGTACTTC.

The gene calls are TRBV6-6 and TRBJ1-2; TRBD1 matches at 9 bases. This CDR3 has 17 residues. Germline V gives CDR1 MNHNY, CDR2 SVGAGI (reference sequence). V lost 3 bases to trimming and J lost 6 bases; unmatched junction nucleotides: 14. In nucleotides, the CDR3 is TGTGCCAGCAGTTATTATGCGGCTCCGGACAGGGGAAATGGCTACACCTTC. Translation: CASSYYAAPDRGNGYTF.

The chain carries TRBV5-4 and TRBJ2-3; a weak D match, TRBD2 (5 bases). CDR1 and CDR2 (germline): SGHNT, YYREEE (reference sequence). The ends were cut back, 10 bases at V and 1 base at J, with 19 bases in the middle. The length of the CDR3 is 15 residues. CDR3 residues: CAGNEGGPRTDTQYF. In DNA form, the CDR3 reads TGTGCCGGCAACGAGGGCGGACCACGCACAGATACGCAGTATTTT.

A remark on this clonotype: The germline gene is not matched at one end of the junction; a read error may be the cause. The CDR3: CASSKAPTGGRYEQYF. CDR3 DNA: TGTGCCAGCAGTAAAGCCCCCACAGGGGGGAGATACGAGCAGTACTTC. The J gene is TRBJ2-5, the V gene TRBV6-1; 8 bases align to TRBD1. Judging by the DNA end, TRBJ2-7 fits better; the J call may be wrong. CDR1 is MNHNS and CDR2 is SASEGT in the germline V gene. This CDR3 is built from 16 residues.

The rearrangement joins TRBV29-1 to TRBJ2-1; 15 bases align to TRBD2. CDR1 is SQVTM, CDR2 ANQGSEA, per germline. The CDR3 has 16 amino acids. After removal of 4 bases from V and 4 bases from J, the junction contained 5 bases not matched to a gene. This CDR3 is CSVGTGTSGRYNEQFF. The CDR3 DNA is TGCAGCGTTGGGACTGGGACTAGCGGGAGGTACAATGAGCAGTTCTTC.

This clonotype occurred a few times. The rearrangement links TRBV2 to TRBJ2-1, with 9 positions matching TRBD2. CDR1 and CDR2 from the germline V gene are SNHLY and FYNNEI. The CDR3 sequence is 15 residues long. V trimming: 3 bases; J trimming: 5 bases; junction bases outside the gene matches: 5. The CDR3 DNA sequence: TGTGCCAGCAGTGACGCGGGAGGGCCAAACAATGAGCAGTTCTTC. This codes for CASSDAGGPNNEQFF.

This clonotype came up a few times. The V and J genes are TRBV4-2 and TRBJ2-1; D perhaps matches TRBD2 (5 bases). Germline V gene data show CDR1 as LGHNA and CDR2 as YNFKEQ. CDR3 length equals 14 residues. The germline V and J ends were trimmed by 2 bases and 4 bases, with 9 bases remaining between them. CDR3 residues: CASSQPGRYNEQFF. CDR3 nucleotides: TGTGCCAGCAGCCAACCGGGAAGATACAATGAGCAGTTCTTC.

The J gene is TRBJ1-2, the V gene TRBV12-3 or TRBV12-4; D perhaps matches TRBD1 (5 bases). CDR3 size: 14 residues. V lost 5 bases and J 0 bases, leaving 10 bases between the germline ends. The CDR3 loop reads CASSRAGANYGYTF. CDR3 bases: TGTGCCAGCAGTCGTGCGGGGGCTAACTATGGCTACACCTTC.

This chain links TRBV6-5 with TRBJ2-3; TRBD2 aligns across 7 bases. The CDR3 is made up of 18 amino acids. Germline CDR1 reads MNHEY; CDR2 reads SVGAGI. The V and J ends lost 0 bases and 2 bases, in that order; junction bases with no gene match: 11. Written as DNA, the CDR3 is TGTGCCAGCAGTTACTCTTTCCCCGGGACTACCAACACAGATACGCAGTATTTT. This codes for CASSYSFPGTTNTDTQYF.

The table lists this clonotype with a count of one. This sequence joins TRBV27 and TRBJ2-3; 8 nucleotides agree with TRBD2. Germline-derived CDR1 and CDR2 are MNHEY and SMNVEV (reference sequence). The junction had 13 bases not matched to a gene; V was cut back by 8 bases and J by 6 bases. CDR3 length equals 15 residues. The CDR3 loop is CASGASGGLGDTQYF. The CDR3 DNA sequence: TGTGCCAGCGGTGCCTCGGGAGGGCTCGGCGATACGCAGTATTTT.

This chain connects TRBV29-1 to TRBJ2-7, with unresolved D. The germline V gene encodes CDR1 SQVTM and CDR2 ANQGSEA. The CDR3 length is 11 residues. The V gene lost 6 bases and the J gene lost 1 base, with 7 bases spanning the gap. CDR3 region: CSVKESYEQYF. Written as DNA, the CDR3 is TGCAGCGTAAAGGAGTCCTACGAGCAGTACTTC.

This chain links TRBV4-1 with TRBJ2-3; 9 bases fit TRBD1. Germline V gene lookup returns CDR1 MGHRA and CDR2 YSYEKL. Trimming cost V 4 bases and J 3 bases; bases outside gene matches: 8. The CDR3 runs to 16 residues. CDR3 protein: CASSLQRDRVTDTQYF. The CDR3 DNA sequence: TGCGCCAGCAGCCTACAGCGGGACAGGGTAACAGATACGCAGTATTTT.

V and J are TRBV19 and TRBJ1-5; possible D gene TRBD1, 5 bases. Germline-derived CDR1 and CDR2 are LNHDA and SQIVND (reference sequence). CDR3 size: 14 residues. Trimming removed 6 bases at V and 1 base at J, with 10 bases between. CDR3 sequence reads: CASSRERSNQPQHF. The CDR3 DNA reads TGTGCCAGTAGCAGGGAGCGGAGCAATCAGCCCCAGCATTTT.

The chain recombines TRBV27 with TRBJ1-2, with TRBD1 matching over 9 bases. The CDR3 runs to 16 residues. V lost 5 bases to trimming and J lost 8 bases; unmatched junction nucleotides: 15. Per the germline V gene, CDR1 is MNHEY and CDR2 is SMNVEV (reference sequence). This CDR3 is CASSPSQGDRVYGYTF. The CDR3 DNA reads TGTGCCAGCAGTCCAAGCCAGGGGGACAGGGTATACGGCTACACCTTC.

The chain carries TRBV6-6 and TRBJ1-5; D gene ambiguous. Germline CDR1 and CDR2: MNHNY and SVGAGI (reference sequence). The CDR3 sequence is 14 residues long. Trimming removed 3 bases from V and 8 bases from J, with 14 bases in between. The CDR3 DNA reads as TGTGCCAGCAGTTATGGTCTGCCCTACGAGCCCCAGCATTTT. Amino acid sequence: CASSYGLPYEPQHF.

The chain uses TRBV29-1 and TRBJ2-1, with 9 bases that match TRBD2. This CDR3 has 17 amino acids. With V trimmed by 4 bases and J by 2 bases, 12 bases remained unmatched. Germline CDR1 SQVTM, CDR2 ANQGSEA. The CDR3 region has the DNA TGCAGCGTTGTCGGTTTCGGGCTAGCGGGAACCTACAATGAGCAGTTCTTC. Translated, it gives CSVVGFGLAGTYNEQFF.

This clonotype was picked up one time. A much larger clone lies a single base off, so this may be a read error. The chain recombines TRBV29-1 with TRBJ2-5; weak D call: TRBD1 (6 bases). The germline V gene encodes CDR1 SQVTM and CDR2 ANQGSEA. The CDR3 is 13 residues long. V was clipped by 7 bases and J by 5 bases, with 17 bases between them. In DNA form, the CDR3 reads TGCAGCGGCAGGGGATGGGGGCAGGAGACCCAGTACTTC. Translated, it gives CSGRGWGQETQYF. The full variable domain, its missing parts supplied by reference TRBV29-1 and TRBJ2-5, is SAVISQKPSRDICQRGTSLTIQCQVDSQVTMMFWYRQQPGQSLTLIATANQGSEATYESGFVIDKFPISRPNLTFSTLTVSNMSPEDSSIYLCSGRGWGQETQYFGPGTRLLVL.

This clonotype has just one count. This CDR3 is CASSLKDTTYEQYF. In DNA form, the CDR3 reads TGTGCCAGCAGCTTAAAGGACACCACCTACGAGCAGTACTTC. The genes are TRBV11-1 and TRBJ2-7, with D possibly matching TRBD1 (5 bases). The germline V gene encodes CDR1 SGHAT and CDR2 FQDESV (reference sequence). This CDR3 region has 14 residues. The germline V and J ends were trimmed by 2 bases and 2 bases, with 10 bases remaining between them.

Remarks on this clonotype: This may arise from a read error, as a much more abundant clone is one base away. V gene TRBV10-3 combines with J gene TRBJ2-5, with D perhaps TRBD2 (5 bases). The V end lost 5 bases, the J end lost 4 bases, and 5 bases lay between the germline ends. Germline lookup yields CDR1 ENHRY and CDR2 SYGVKD. The CDR3 extends over 11 amino acids. The CDR3 bases are TGTGCCATCAGTCGGGGAGAGACCCAGTACTTC. Translation: CAISRGETQYF.

The chain recombines TRBV7-2 with TRBJ1-5; a weak D match, TRBD1 (6 bases). V lost 8 bases and J 2 bases, leaving 13 bases between the germline ends. The CDR3 sequence is 14 residues long. Germline values: CDR1 SGHTA, CDR2 FQGNSA. The CDR3 DNA sequence: TGTGCCAGCGGTCAGGGGATTGGCAATCAGCCCCAGCATTTT. It translates to CASGQGIGNQPQHF. Full variable domain (rest looked up from reference TRBV7-2 and TRBJ1-5): GAGVSQSPSNKVTEKGKDVELRCDPISGHTALYWYRQSLGQGLEFLIYFQGNSAPDKSGLPSDRFSAERTGGSVSTLTIQRTQQEDSAVYLCASGQGIGNQPQHFGDGTRLSIL.